The clone carrying this TCR beta chain is medium-sized by share. No treatment of any kind had been given to any patient before thyroid surgery. In the source study's methods: It was from CDR3 differences across clinicopathological groups that a distant-metastasis classifier for papillary thyroid cancer was built. TCRdb re-called the PCR reads via MiXCR. The authors' filters were not applied to this entry. The repertoire holds 15,000 to 20,000 clones, approximately 30% seen once, with more than 9.5% in the top ten. V was shortened by 4 bases and J by 0 bases, with 7 bases between the two germline ends. This CDR3 has 13 amino acids. CDR1 and CDR2 (germline): GTSNPN, SVGIG (reference sequence). This entry comes from a study of metastatic and nonmetastatic thyroid tumors.

This clonotype originated in a male donor with papillary thyroid cancer or a benign thyroid nodule (not recorded which). Some clones in this sample may be carry-over from other donors' samples. Material: tumor tissue. The rearrangement joins TRBV30 to TRBJ2-1, with D hard to call. CDR3 loop: CAWTESSYNEQFF. The DNA for the CDR3 is TGTGCCTGGACAGAAAGCTCCTACAATGAGCAGTTCTTC.